A selection of T cell receptor beta chains follows, all from one sample in a study of blood T cell repertoires in COVID-19. The table came from immunoSEQ multiplex PCR; TCRdb's copy has only in-frame clones and leaves some out. The profile shows under 300,000 clones, more than 65% of them singletons. Sequencing was done on a sample of peripheral blood. These receptor sequences come from a woman between 40 and 55 years old who had recovered from COVID-19. The CDR3 runs from the conserved cysteine through the conserved F or W. D genes are given only for firm matches. Part of the rows lack a size; the others show once, few, many or a class for expanded clones.

TRBD1,TRBV3-1/TRBV3-2,TRBJ2-7,-,TGTGCCAGCAGCCGGGAGGGACAGGGGAACGAGCAGTACTTC,CASSREGQGNEQYF
TRBD2,TRBV12-5,TRBJ2-5,-,TGTGCTAGTGCGGCCTCGGGGGGAGGAGAGACCCAGTACTTC,CASAASGGGETQYF
TRBD1,TRBV28,TRBJ1-5,-,TGTGCCAGCAGTACCGACAGGGGAAGCAATCAGCCCCAGCATTTT,CASSTDRGSNQPQHF
-,TRBV3-1/TRBV3-2,TRBJ1-2,-,TGTGCCAGCAGCAACGGGGAAACCTATGGCTACACCTTC,CASSNGETYGYTF
-,TRBV20-1,TRBJ1-2,-,TGCAGTGTCGGGACTTTCTATGGCTACACCTTC,CSVGTFYGYTF
-,TRBV19,TRBJ1-3,-,TGTGCCAGTAGTAAGTCGGGAGGAGATTGGAACACCATATATTTT,CASSKSGGDWNTIYF
TRBD1,TRBV24-1,TRBJ2-6,-,TGTGCCACCAGTGCGCCGACAGGGGGGCTCTCTGGGGCCAACGTCCTGACTTTC,CATSAPTGGLSGANVLTF
-,TRBV6-2/TRBV6-3,TRBJ2-3,-,TGTGCCAGCAGCCGTGAGACAGATACGCAGTATTTT,CASSRETDTQYF
TRBD2,TRBV28,TRBJ2-4,few,TGTGCCAGCAGTCCCCAACCGCTAGCGGGGCTAAACATTCAGTACTTC,CASSPQPLAGLNIQYF
-,TRBV21-1,TRBJ1-5,-,TGTGCCAGCAGCAAAGCTCCCAAGCCCCAGCATTTT,CASSKAPKPQHF
TRBD2,TRBV5-1,TRBJ2-5,-,TGCGCCAGCAGCTCAAGACTAGCGGGGGGCCAAGAGACCCAGTACTTC,CASSSRLAGGQETQYF
-,TRBV29-1,TRBJ1-1,-,TGCAGCGTTTCTGCAGGGAACACTGAAGCTTTCTTT,CSVSAGNTEAFF
TRBD1,TRBV28,TRBJ2-7,-,TGTGCCAGCAGTTTGGGGGACAGGACGAGCTCCTACGAGCAGTACTTC,CASSLGDRTSSYEQYF
TRBD2,TRBV9,TRBJ2-3,-,TGTGCCAGCAGCGCCAGGGGAGAGATAGCGGGGTTCACAGATACGCAGTATTTT,CASSARGEIAGFTDTQYF
TRBD1,TRBV5-5,TRBJ1-1,-,TGTGCCAGCAGCTTGGGGACAGGGATTATCATGAACACTGAAGCTTTCTTT,CASSLGTGIIMNTEAFF
-,TRBV5-1,TRBJ2-2,-,TGCGCCAGCAGCCAAGACCGACTAGCGAACACCGGGGAGCTGTTTTTT,CASSQDRLANTGELFF
-,TRBV28,TRBJ2-5,-,TGTGCCAGCAGTTTCTCCCAAGCGGGCGTACAGTACTTC,CASSFSQAGVQYF
TRBD1,TRBV2,TRBJ1-6,-,TGTGCCAGCAGTCTCGGACAGGCTAATTCACCCCTCCACTTT,CASSLGQANSPLHF
-,TRBV7-3,TRBJ1-6,-,TGTGCCAGCAGCCGACTTATCCCTTTTAATAATTCACCCCTCCACTTT,CASSRLIPFNNSPLHF
-,TRBV27,TRBJ1-2,-,TGTGCCAGCAGATATGTAGTTGGAAGGGCTGAGGGCTATGGCTACACCTTC,CASRYVVGRAEGYGYTF
TRBD1,TRBV28,TRBJ1-2,-,TGTGCCAGCAGTCCTTCCGACAGGGGAGACTATGGCTACACCTTC,CASSPSDRGDYGYTF
-,TRBV5-1,TRBJ1-6,-,TGCGCCAGCAGTAATGAGGGCACCCTCCCCCACTTT,CASSNEGTLPHF
-,TRBV4-3,TRBJ2-7,-,TGCGCCAGCAGCCAAACTGACTGGAGTGAGCAGTACTTC,CASSQTDWSEQYF
-,TRBV12-3/TRBV12-4,TRBJ1-6,-,TGTGCCAGCTCAGACAATTGGAATTCACCCCTCCACTTT,CASSDNWNSPLHF
-,TRBV7-3,TRBJ1-6,once,TGTGCCAGCAGCCCAGTCGGAAGGGAGAATAATTCACCCCTCCACTTT,CASSPVGRENNSPLHF
TRBD1,TRBV5-1,TRBJ2-1,-,TGCGCCAGCAGCTTGGGGACAGGGAACGATGAGCAGTTCTTC,CASSLGTGNDEQFF
-,TRBV4-3,TRBJ2-7,-,TGCGCCAGCAGCCAAGAGTACCGTTTTAACGGCTACGAGCAGTACTTC,CASSQEYRFNGYEQYF
-,TRBV14,TRBJ2-5,-,TGTGCCAGCAGCCAAGAGGTTGCGTACCAAGAGACCCAGTACTTC,CASSQEVAYQETQYF
-,TRBV18,TRBJ2-1,-,TGTGCCAGCTCACCCCTGACTGGTCGGGACAATGAGCAGTTCTTC,CASSPLTGRDNEQFF
TRBD1,TRBV18,TRBJ1-1,-,TGTGCCAGCTCACTCACTAAGACAGGGGAGAACACTGAAGCTTTCTTT,CASSLTKTGENTEAFF
-,TRBV19,TRBJ1-2,-,TGTGCCAGTAATCCACAGGGCTCCTATGGCTACACCTTC,CASNPQGSYGYTF
-,TRBV15,TRBJ2-1,-,TGTGCCACCAGCAGAGAAGATGTTTGGAATTGGGAGGTGGGTGAGCAGTTCTTC,CATSREDVWNWEVGEQFF
TRBD1,TRBV6-5,TRBJ1-5,few,TGTGCCAGCGGGACAGGGCCGGGCTCCGGTCAGCCCCAGCATTTT,CASGTGPGSGQPQHF
-,TRBV5-1,TRBJ2-7,-,TGCGCCAGCAGCTTGTCGCCAGGTTCGTACGAGCAGTACTTC,CASSLSPGSYEQYF
TRBD1,TRBV7-9,TRBJ1-4,-,TGTGCCAGCAGCAGACCGGGACAGGGGGATGAAAAACTGTTTTTT,CASSRPGQGDEKLFF
TRBD1,TRBV5-1,TRBJ1-4,-,TGCGCCAGCAGCTTGGAACTACCTGGACAGGGCGGAGGGGAAAAACTGTTTTTT,CASSLELPGQGGGEKLFF
-,TRBV6-5,TRBJ2-5,-,TGTGCCAGCAAGGGGCCGCAAGAGACCCAGTACTTC,CASKGPQETQYF
-,TRBV3-1/TRBV3-2,TRBJ2-5,-,TGTGCCAGCAGCCCCCGACAGGTCAAAGAGACCCAGTACTTC,CASSPRQVKETQYF
TRBD1,TRBV29-1,TRBJ2-2,-,TGCAGCGCCGGGACAGGGGGATTGGGGGAGCTGTTTTTT,CSAGTGGLGELFF
-,TRBV18,TRBJ1-2,few,TGTGCCAGCTCACCATCATCGCTAAGCTATGGCTACACCTTC,CASSPSSLSYGYTF
-,TRBV28,TRBJ1-4,-,TGTGCCAGCAGTTTACAGACAGACTCTAATGAAAAACTGTTTTTT,CASSLQTDSNEKLFF
TRBD1,TRBV20-1,TRBJ1-2,-,TGCAGTGCTAGTGGGACAGGAGTTTACCGCTATGGCTACACCTTC,CSASGTGVYRYGYTF
TRBD1,TRBV7-8,TRBJ1-3,-,TGTGCCAGCAGCTTAGCCCCCGGGACAGGGGGAAACACCATATATTTT,CASSLAPGTGGNTIYF
-,TRBV9,TRBJ2-1,-,TGTGCCAGCAGCGATCACAGGGTCCTGAGGCAGTTCTTC,CASSDHRVLRQFF
TRBD1,TRBV7-9,TRBJ1-4,-,TGTGCCAGCAGCTTAACCTCAGGGACAGGCGATGAAAAACTGTTTTTT,CASSLTSGTGDEKLFF
-,TRBV28,TRBJ1-2,-,TGTGCCAGCAGTTTAACGGAGAGAGGCTATGGCTACACCTTC,CASSLTERGYGYTF
-,TRBV28,TRBJ2-7,-,TGTGCCAGCAGTTTGGTGACGAACAGGGACGAGCAGTACTTC,CASSLVTNRDEQYF
-,TRBV4-3,TRBJ1-6,-,TGCGCCAGCAGCCAACACTTGAGCGAATCACCCCTCCACTTT,CASSQHLSESPLHF
-,TRBV7-9,TRBJ2-7,few,TGTGCCAGCAGCTTCGCAGGGGGGGAGCAGTACTTC,CASSFAGGEQYF
TRBD1,TRBV7-9,TRBJ2-2,-,TGTGCCAGCAGACCTTGGATTGACAGGGGCACCGGGGAGCTGTTTTTT,CASRPWIDRGTGELFF
-,TRBV21-1,TRBJ2-5,-,TGTGCCAGCAGCAAAGTCGGGGGGCTGACACGTGGTCGGGGACCGCAAGAGACCCAGTACTTC,CASSKVGGLTRGRGPQETQYF
-,TRBV19,TRBJ2-7,few,TGTGCCAGTAGTATTGTTTGGGAGAGCTCCTACGAGCAGTACTTC,CASSIVWESSYEQYF
-,TRBV29-1,TRBJ1-3,-,TGCAGCGTTGAAGAGGACACCTCTGGAAACACCATATATTTT,CSVEEDTSGNTIYF
-,TRBV30,TRBJ2-4,-,TGTGCCTGGAGTGCCACTCGGACAGCGGCCAAAAACATTCAGTACTTC,CAWSATRTAAKNIQYF
-,TRBV3-1/TRBV3-2,TRBJ2-2,-,TGTGCCAGCAGCCTGGGTTTTGGGGGCGACACCGGGGAGCTGTTTTTT,CASSLGFGGDTGELFF
-,TRBV2,TRBJ1-4,-,TGTGCCACCAGTACAGAAACAACTAATGAAAAACTGTTTTTT,CATSTETTNEKLFF
TRBD1,TRBV7-2,TRBJ1-2,-,TGTGCCAGCAGCTTAGGACAGGGCCCCTTTGGCTACACCTTC,CASSLGQGPFGYTF